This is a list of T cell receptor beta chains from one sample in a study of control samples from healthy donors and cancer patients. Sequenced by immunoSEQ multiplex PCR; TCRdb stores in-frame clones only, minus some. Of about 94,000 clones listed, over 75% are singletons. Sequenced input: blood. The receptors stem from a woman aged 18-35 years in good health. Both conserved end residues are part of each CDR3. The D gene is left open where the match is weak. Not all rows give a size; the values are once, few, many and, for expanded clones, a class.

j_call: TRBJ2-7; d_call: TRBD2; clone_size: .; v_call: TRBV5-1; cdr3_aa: CASSTTSGGSYEQYF; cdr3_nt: TGCGCCAGCAGCACCACTAGCGGGGGCTCCTACGAGCAGTACTTC
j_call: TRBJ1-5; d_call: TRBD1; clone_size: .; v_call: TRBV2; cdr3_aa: CASRDSGNQPQHF; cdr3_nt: TGTGCCTCCCGGGACAGCGGCAATCAGCCCCAGCATTTT
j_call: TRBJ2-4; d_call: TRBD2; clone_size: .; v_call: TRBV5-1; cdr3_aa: CASSQGGGAGIQYF; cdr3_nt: TGCGCCAGCAGCCAGGGCGGGGGGGCTGGCATTCAGTACTTC
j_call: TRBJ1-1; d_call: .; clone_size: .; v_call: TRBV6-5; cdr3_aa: CASREDDTEAFF; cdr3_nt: TGTGCCAGCAGGGAGGATGACACTGAAGCTTTCTTT
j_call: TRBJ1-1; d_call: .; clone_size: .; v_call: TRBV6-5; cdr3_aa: CASSYSTDMNTEAFF; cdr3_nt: TGTGCCAGCAGTTACTCCACAGATATGAACACTGAAGCTTTCTTT
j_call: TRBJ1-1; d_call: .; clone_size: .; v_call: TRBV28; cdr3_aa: CASSLPYSREAFF; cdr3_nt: TGTGCCAGCAGTTTACCCTATAGCAGAGAAGCTTTCTTT
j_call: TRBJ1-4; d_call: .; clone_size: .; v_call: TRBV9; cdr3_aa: CASSPPGQGHKLFF; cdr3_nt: TGTGCCAGCAGCCCCCCGGGACAAGGCCACAAACTGTTTTTT
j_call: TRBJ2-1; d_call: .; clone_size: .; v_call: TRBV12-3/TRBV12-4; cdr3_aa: CASSPEYTNEQFF; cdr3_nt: TGTGCCAGCAGCCCTGAGTACACCAATGAGCAGTTCTTC
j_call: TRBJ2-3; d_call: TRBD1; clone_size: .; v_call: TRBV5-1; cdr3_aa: CASSPRDRENPDTQYF; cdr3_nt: TGCGCCAGCAGCCCCAGGGACAGGGAGAACCCAGATACGCAGTATTTT
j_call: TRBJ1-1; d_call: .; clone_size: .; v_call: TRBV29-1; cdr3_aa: CSVVEDPNTEAFF; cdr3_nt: TGCAGCGTTGTAGAGGATCCTAACACTGAAGCTTTCTTT
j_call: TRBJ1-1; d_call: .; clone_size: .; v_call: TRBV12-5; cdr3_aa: CASGRGNTEAFF; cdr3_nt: TGTGCTAGTGGTAGGGGGAACACTGAAGCTTTCTTT
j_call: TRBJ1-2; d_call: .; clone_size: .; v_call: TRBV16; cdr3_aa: CASSLTSNYGYTF; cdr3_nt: TGTGCCAGCAGCTTAACTTCTAACTATGGCTACACCTTC
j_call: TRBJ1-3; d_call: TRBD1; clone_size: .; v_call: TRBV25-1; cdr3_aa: CASSPSGTGRGNTIYF; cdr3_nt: TGTGCCAGCAGTCCTTCTGGGACAGGGAGAGGAAACACCATATATTTT
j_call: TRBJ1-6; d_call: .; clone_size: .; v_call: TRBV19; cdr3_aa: CASILEGGRSNSPLHF; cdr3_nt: TGTGCCAGTATCCTCGAAGGGGGTAGGAGTAATTCACCCCTCCACTTT
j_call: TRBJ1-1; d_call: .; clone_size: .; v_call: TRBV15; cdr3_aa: CATSRDTRLAFF; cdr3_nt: TGTGCCACCAGCAGAGATACCCGGCTAGCTTTCTTT
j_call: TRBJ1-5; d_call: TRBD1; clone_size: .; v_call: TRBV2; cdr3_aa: CASSVILGGGQPQHF; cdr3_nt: TGTGCCAGCAGTGTAATATTAGGGGGCGGTCAGCCCCAGCATTTT
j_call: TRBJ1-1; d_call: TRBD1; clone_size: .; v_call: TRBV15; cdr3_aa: CATSRPIGGQGGTEAFF; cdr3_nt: TGTGCCACCAGCAGACCGATCGGGGGACAGGGAGGGACTGAAGCTTTCTTT
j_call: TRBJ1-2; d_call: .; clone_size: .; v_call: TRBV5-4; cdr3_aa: CASSLEGLNYGYTF; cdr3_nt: TGTGCCAGCAGCTTGGAGGGGCTTAACTATGGCTACACCTTC
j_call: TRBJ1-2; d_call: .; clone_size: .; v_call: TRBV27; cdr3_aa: CASSSQTAGYGYTF; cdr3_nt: TGTGCCAGCAGTTCTCAAACCGCGGGCTATGGCTACACCTTC
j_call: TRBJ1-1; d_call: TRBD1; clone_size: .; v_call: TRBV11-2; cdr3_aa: CASRSQQGASEAFF; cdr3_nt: TGTGCCAGCCGCTCACAACAGGGGGCGTCGGAAGCTTTCTTT
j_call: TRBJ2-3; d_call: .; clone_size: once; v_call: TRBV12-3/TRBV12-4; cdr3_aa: CASSRGSNTQYF; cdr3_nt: TGTGCCAGCAGTCGGGGGAGCAATACGCAGTATTTT
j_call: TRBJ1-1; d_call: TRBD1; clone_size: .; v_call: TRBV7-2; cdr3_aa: CASSWTGEAEAFF; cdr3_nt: TGTGCCAGCAGCTGGACAGGGGAGGCTGAAGCTTTCTTT
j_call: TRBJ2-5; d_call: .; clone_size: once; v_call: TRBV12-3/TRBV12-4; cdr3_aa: CASSLRETQYF; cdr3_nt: TGTGCCAGCAGTTTAAGGGAGACCCAGTACTTC
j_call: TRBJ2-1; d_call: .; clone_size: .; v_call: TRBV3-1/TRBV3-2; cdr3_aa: CASSPPLPGSLYNEQFF; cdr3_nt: TGTGCCAGCAGCCCGCCACTTCCGGGCTCCCTATACAATGAGCAGTTCTTC
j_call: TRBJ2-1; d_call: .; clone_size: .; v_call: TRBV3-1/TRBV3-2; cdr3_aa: CASTPIGVHGQFF; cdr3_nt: TGTGCCAGCACCCCAATTGGGGTTCATGGGCAGTTCTTC
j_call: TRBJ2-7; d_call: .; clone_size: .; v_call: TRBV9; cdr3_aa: CASSVTENSYEQYF; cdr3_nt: TGTGCCAGCAGCGTGACAGAAAACTCCTACGAGCAGTACTTC
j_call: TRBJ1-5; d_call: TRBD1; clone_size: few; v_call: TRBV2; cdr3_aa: CASSGQGAKPQHF; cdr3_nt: TGTGCCAGCAGTGGGCAGGGGGCAAAGCCCCAGCATTTT
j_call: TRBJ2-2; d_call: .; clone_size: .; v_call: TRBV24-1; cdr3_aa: CATSETTPANTGELFF; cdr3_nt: TGTGCCACCAGTGAAACGACACCCGCGAACACCGGGGAGCTGTTTTTT
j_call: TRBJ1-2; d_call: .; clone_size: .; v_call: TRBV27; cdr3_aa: CASSLKAPNYGYTF; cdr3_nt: TGTGCCAGCAGTTTAAAGGCGCCAAACTATGGCTACACCTTC
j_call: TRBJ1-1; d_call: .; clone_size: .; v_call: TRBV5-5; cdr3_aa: CASSPLAVNTEAFF; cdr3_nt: TGTGCCAGCAGCCCCCTGGCCGTGAACACTGAAGCTTTCTTT
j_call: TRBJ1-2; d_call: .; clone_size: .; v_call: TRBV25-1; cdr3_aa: CASSESAAYGYTF; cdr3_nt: TGTGCCAGCAGTGAATCGGCGGCCTATGGCTACACCTTC
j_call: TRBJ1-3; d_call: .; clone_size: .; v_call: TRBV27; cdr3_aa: CASSLSWGPSGNTIYF; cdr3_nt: TGTGCCAGCAGTTTATCATGGGGCCCCTCTGGAAACACCATATATTTT
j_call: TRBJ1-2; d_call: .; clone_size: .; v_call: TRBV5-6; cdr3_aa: CASSRAGSQHGYTF; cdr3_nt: TGTGCCAGCAGCCGTGCAGGAAGTCAACATGGCTACACCTTC
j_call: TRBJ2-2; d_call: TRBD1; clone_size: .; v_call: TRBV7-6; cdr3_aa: CASSLRDRDTGELFF; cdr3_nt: TGTGCCAGCAGTCTCCGGGACAGGGACACCGGGGAGCTGTTTTTT
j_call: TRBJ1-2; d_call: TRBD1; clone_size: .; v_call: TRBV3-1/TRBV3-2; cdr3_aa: CASSHVSGQGWLYTF; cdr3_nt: TGTGCCAGCAGCCACGTTTCGGGACAGGGATGGCTCTACACCTTC
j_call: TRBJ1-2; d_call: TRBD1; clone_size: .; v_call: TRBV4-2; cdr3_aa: CASSQGTGALNYGYTF; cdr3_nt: TGTGCCAGCAGCCAAGGGACAGGGGCGTTAAACTATGGCTACACCTTC
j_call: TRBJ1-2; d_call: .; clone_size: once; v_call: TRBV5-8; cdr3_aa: CASSLVGRNGYTF; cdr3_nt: TGTGCCAGCAGCTTGGTGGGGAGAAATGGCTACACCTTC
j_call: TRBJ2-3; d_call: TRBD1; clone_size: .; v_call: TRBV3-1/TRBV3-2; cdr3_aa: CASSPRGQEDTQYF; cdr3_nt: TGTGCCAGCAGCCCCAGGGGGCAGGAAGATACGCAGTATTTT
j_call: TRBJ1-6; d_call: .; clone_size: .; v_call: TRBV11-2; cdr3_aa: CASSLGIWGTPLHF; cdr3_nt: TGTGCCAGCAGCTTAGGAATATGGGGTACACCCCTCCACTTT
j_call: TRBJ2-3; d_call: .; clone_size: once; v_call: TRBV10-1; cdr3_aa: CASSGTSTDTQYF; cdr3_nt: TGCGCCAGCAGTGGGACTAGCACAGATACGCAGTATTTT
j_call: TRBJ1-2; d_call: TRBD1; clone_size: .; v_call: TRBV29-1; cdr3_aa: CSVPRDSLYGYTF; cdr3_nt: TGCAGCGTGCCCCGGGACAGTCTCTATGGCTACACCTTC
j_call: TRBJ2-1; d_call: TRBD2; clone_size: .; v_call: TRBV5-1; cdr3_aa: CASSSGLAGAVYNEQFF; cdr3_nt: TGCGCCAGCAGCTCCGGACTAGCGGGGGCTGTATACAATGAGCAGTTCTTC
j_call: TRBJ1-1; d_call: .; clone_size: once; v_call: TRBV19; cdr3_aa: CASSKGRGTEAFF; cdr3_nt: TGTGCCAGTAGTAAAGGGCGGGGCACTGAAGCTTTCTTT
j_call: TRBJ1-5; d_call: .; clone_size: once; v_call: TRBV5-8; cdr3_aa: CASSLFSSNQPQHF; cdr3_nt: TGTGCCAGCAGCTTGTTTAGCAGCAATCAGCCCCAGCATTTT
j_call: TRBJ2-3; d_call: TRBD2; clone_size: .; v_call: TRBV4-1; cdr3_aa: CASSQTSGGTDTQYF; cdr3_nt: TGCGCCAGCAGCCAAACTAGCGGGGGAACAGATACGCAGTATTTT
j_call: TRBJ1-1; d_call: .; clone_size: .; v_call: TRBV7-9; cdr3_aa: CASTLANTEAFF; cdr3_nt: TGTGCCAGCACCCTAGCGAACACTGAAGCTTTCTTT
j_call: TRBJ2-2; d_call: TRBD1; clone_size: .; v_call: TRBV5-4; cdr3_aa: CASSPRQGSSTGELFF; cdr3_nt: TGTGCCAGCAGCCCACGACAGGGGTCGTCAACCGGGGAGCTGTTTTTT
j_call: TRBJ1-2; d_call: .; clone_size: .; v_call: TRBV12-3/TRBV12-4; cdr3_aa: CASSFVWDGYTF; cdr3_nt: TGTGCCAGCAGTTTTGTATGGGATGGCTACACCTTC
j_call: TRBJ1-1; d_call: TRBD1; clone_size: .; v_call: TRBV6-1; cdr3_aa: CASSERTGGVNTEAFF; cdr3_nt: TGTGCCAGCAGTGAACGGACAGGGGGCGTTAACACTGAAGCTTTCTTT
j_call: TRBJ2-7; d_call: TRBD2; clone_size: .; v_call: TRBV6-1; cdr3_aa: CASSEVAGGSIYEQYF; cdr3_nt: TGTGCCAGCAGTGAGGTGGCGGGGGGATCCATCTACGAGCAGTACTTC
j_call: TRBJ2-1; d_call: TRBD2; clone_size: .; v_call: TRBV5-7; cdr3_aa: CAIRRASGDYNEQFF; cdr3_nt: TGTGCCATCCGGAGGGCTAGCGGGGACTACAATGAGCAGTTCTTC
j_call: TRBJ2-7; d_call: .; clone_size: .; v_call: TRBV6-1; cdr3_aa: CASSDRAVPSYEQYF; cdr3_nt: TGTGCCAGCAGTGATCGGGCGGTCCCTTCCTACGAGCAGTACTTC
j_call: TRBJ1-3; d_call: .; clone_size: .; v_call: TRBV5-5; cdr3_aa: CASSLDQPGYTIYF; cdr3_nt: TGTGCCAGCAGCTTGGACCAGCCCGGGTACACCATATATTTT
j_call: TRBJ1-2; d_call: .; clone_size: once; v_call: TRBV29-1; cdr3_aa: CSALIPLGDSNYGYTF; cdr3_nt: TGCAGCGCCCTAATCCCCTTGGGCGATAGTAACTATGGCTACACCTTC
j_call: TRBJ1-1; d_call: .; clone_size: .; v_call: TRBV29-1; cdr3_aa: CSVEDRGFTEAFF; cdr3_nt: TGCAGCGTTGAAGATCGCGGTTTCACTGAAGCTTTCTTT